Below are 16 T cell receptor beta chains sequenced from a single sample in a study of cytomegalovirus exposure and HLA in healthy donors. Sequencing used immunoSEQ multiplex PCR; TCRdb keeps in-frame clones, though not all of them. Of around 58,000 clones detected, roughly 89% appear once; the ten largest clones hold approximately 1.7%. The sample consisted of PBMCs. The receptors derive from a woman aged 18 to 35 in good health and CMV-seronegative.

This chain joins TRBV23-1 and TRBJ1-2; a possible D gene is TRBD1 (5 bases). TRBV23-1 is noted as an ORF with a role that remains uncertain. The germline V and J ends were trimmed by 8 bases and 8 bases, with 24 bases remaining between them. This CDR3 is built from 15 residues. As DNA, the CDR3 is TGCGCCAGCTGGGGGGTACCAGCAATTTCATGGGGCTACACCTTC. Protein product: CASWGVPAISWGYTF.

V usage is TRBV7-9 and J usage is TRBJ2-1; 10 bases map to TRBD2. Unmatched junction bases numbered 7, after V lost 5 bases and J lost 0 bases. Germline values: CDR1 SEHNR, CDR2 FQNEAQ (reference sequence). This CDR3 has 17 amino acids. The CDR3 region is CASSPYTSGISYNEQFF. The CDR3 DNA is TGTGCCAGCAGCCCGTACACTAGCGGGATCTCCTACAATGAGCAGTTCTTC.

The V and J genes are TRBV18 and TRBJ1-5; D is perhaps TRBD1 (6 bases). Trimming pared 3 bases from V and 5 bases from J, leaving 11 bases between. Germline CDR1 KGHSH, CDR2 LQKENI. The CDR3 loop spans 14 amino acids. This CDR3 is CASSPSTGDQPQHF. The CDR3 DNA follows: TGTGCCAGCTCACCTTCGACAGGAGATCAGCCCCAGCATTTT.

In its sample, this clone was seen a few times. V usage is TRBV2 and J usage is TRBJ2-5; 8 nucleotides match TRBD1. Germline V gene lookup returns CDR1 SNHLY and CDR2 FYNNEI. This CDR3 spans 12 amino acids. V shed 8 bases, J shed 7 bases, and the junction held 6 bases outside the gene matches. The CDR3 coding sequence is TGTGCCAGCCTGGACAGGGCAGGGACCCAGTACTTC. Its translation: CASLDRAGTQYF.

The chain combines TRBV4-2 with TRBJ2-1, with TRBD2 identical over 12 bases. Germline trimming cut 6 bases from V and 7 bases from J; bases unmatched to any gene: 7. This CDR3 contains 15 residues. From germline, CDR1 is LGHNA and CDR2 YNFKEQ. The CDR3 nucleotides read TGTGCCAGCAGACCTAGCGGGAGGGTGTTGAATGAGCAGTTCTTC. This translates into CASRPSGRVLNEQFF.

The CDR3 loop reads CASSESGGGPQEQYF. The CDR3, as DNA: TGTGCCAGCAGTGAGTCCGGGGGAGGGCCTCAGGAGCAGTACTTC. The chain uses TRBV6-1 and TRBJ2-7; 7 bases match TRBD2. The germline V gene encodes CDR1 MNHNS and CDR2 SASEGT. This CDR3 is 15 amino acids long. Trimming cost V 3 bases and J 7 bases; bases outside gene matches: 12.

The chain links TRBV9 to TRBJ2-5, with a tentative D call TRBD1 (5 bases). With 0 bases removed from V and 5 bases from J, the gap between germline ends came to 8 bases. There are 13 residues in the CDR3. Germline values: CDR1 SGDLS, CDR2 YYNGEE. The CDR3 reads CASSVGGWETQYF. In DNA, the CDR3 is TGTGCCAGCAGCGTAGGGGGCTGGGAGACCCAGTACTTC.

The V gene is TRBV2, the J gene TRBJ2-7; TRBD2 matches 7 bases. The CDR3 runs 19 residues. CDR1 is SNHLY and CDR2 is FYNNEI in the germline V gene. Unmatched junction bases numbered 24, after V lost 7 bases and J lost 3 bases. CDR3 amino acids: CASTLRSGLLAVNLYEQYF. The DNA of the CDR3 is TGTGCCAGCACCCTGAGGTCGGGTCTGCTAGCGGTCAACCTCTACGAGCAGTACTTC.

By proportion, this clone is medium-sized. The chain is built from TRBV15 and TRBJ2-1, with a weak D call TRBD1 (6 bases). The V gene lost 3 bases and the J gene lost 9 bases, with 15 bases spanning the gap. This CDR3 has 14 amino acids. Per the germline V gene, CDR1 is LNHNV and CDR2 is YYDKDF (reference sequence). The CDR3 loop reads CATSRDRGSLEQFF. For the CDR3, the DNA is TGTGCCACCAGCAGGGATAGGGGGTCTCTTGAGCAGTTCTTC. Variable domain in full (rest from reference TRBV15 and TRBJ2-1): DAMVIQNPRYQVTQFGKPVTLSCSQTLNHNVMYWYQQKSSQAPKLLFHYYDKDFNNEADTPDNFQSRRPNTSFCFLDIRSPGLGDTAMYLCATSRDRGSLEQFFGPGTRLTVL.

Concerning this clone itself: At one of its ends the junction is not consistent with the germline gene, which may arise from a read error. J is TRBJ2-1 and V is TRBV7-2, with TRBD1 as a possible D gene (6 bases). Germline CDR1 is SGHTA and CDR2 is FQGNSA. The length of the CDR3 is 12 residues. The CDR3 DNA sequence: TGTGCCAGCAGCTTAGGGGGCACAGGGTCCGTCTTC. This gives the protein CASSLGGTGSVF.

This chain links TRBV6-5 with TRBJ2-7, with D maybe TRBD2 (6 bases). This CDR3 is 11 amino acids long. The germline V gene has CDR1 MNHEY and CDR2 SVGAGI. The V end lost 8 bases, the J end lost 5 bases, and 10 bases lay between the germline ends. The CDR3 coding sequence is TGTGCCAGCCAAACGGGGGACGAGCAGTACTTC. Its protein is CASQTGDEQYF.

The rearrangement uses TRBV6-1 and TRBJ1-3; no clear D. This CDR3 comprises 15 residues. Per the germline V gene, CDR1 is MNHNS and CDR2 is SASEGT. V lost 6 bases and J lost 4, with 16 bases in between. CDR3 in amino acids: CASSESPGTGNTIYF. The CDR3 DNA reads TGTGCCAGCAGCGAGTCCCCAGGTACCGGAAACACCATATATTTT.

The genes are TRBV7-2 and TRBJ2-3; 7 nucleotides agree with TRBD1. Germline V gene sequence: CDR1 SGHTA, CDR2 FQGNSA. The trim removed 3 bases at V and 5 bases at J, leaving 5 bases unmatched. The CDR3 extends over 14 amino acids. The CDR3 DNA sequence: TGTGCCAGCAGCTTCGACAGGGCTGGAGATACGCAGTATTTT. It is translated as CASSFDRAGDTQYF.

This clone was observed a few times. The V and J genes are TRBV10-3 and TRBJ2-7, with TRBD1 matching 11 bases. Germline CDR1 ENHRY, CDR2 SYGVKD. The J segment lost 2 bases and the V segment lost 8 bases, leaving 5 bases of the junction unmatched. The CDR3 extends over 14 amino acids. CDR3 nucleotides: TGTGCCATCGGAACGGGACAGGGGGCCTACGAGCAGTACTTC. This codes for CAIGTGQGAYEQYF.

A single count supports this clone. This sequence joins TRBV21-1 and TRBJ1-5. TRBV21-1 is termed a pseudogene. The CDR3 is made up of 9 amino acids. The CDR3 reads CVRNQPQHF. The CDR3 DNA reads as TGTGTGCGTAATCAGCCCCAGCATTTT.

V is TRBV6-5 and J is TRBJ2-2; TRBD2 is a possible D gene (6 bases). The germline V gene has CDR1 MNHEY and CDR2 SVGAGI. CDR3 length: 13 amino acids. Trimming took 9 bases from V and 8 from J, leaving 16 bases between them. The CDR3 region is CASGTSGFGELFF. As DNA, the CDR3 is TGTGCCAGTGGAACCAGCGGGTTTGGGGAGCTGTTTTTT.